This is a list of T cell receptor beta chains from one sample in a study of shared clonotypes between healthy human individuals. Sequenced by immunoSEQ multiplex PCR; TCRdb stores in-frame clones only, minus some. The table has about 1 million clones, around 74% seen once; the top ten hold less than 1.5%. Material: memory CD4+ T cells sorted from blood. The receptors were gathered from a young man in good health. The CDR3 runs from the conserved cysteine through the conserved F or W. D genes are given only for firm matches. A clone size is listed for some rows: how often the clone was seen (once, few, many), or a class if it is expanded.

d_call: TRBD1
j_call: TRBJ1-2
v_call: TRBV5-1
clone_size: .
cdr3_aa: CASSTGQGNYGYTF
cdr3_nt: TGCGCCAGCAGCACCGGACAGGGCAACTATGGCTACACCTTC

d_call: .
j_call: TRBJ1-1
v_call: TRBV6-6
clone_size: .
cdr3_aa: CASNLRGTEAFF
cdr3_nt: TGTGCCAGCAATCTTAGGGGCACTGAAGCTTTCTTT

d_call: TRBD1
j_call: TRBJ1-2
v_call: TRBV5-6
clone_size: .
cdr3_aa: CASSRDRKANYGYTF
cdr3_nt: TGTGCCAGCAGCAGGGACAGGAAAGCTAACTATGGCTACACCTTC

d_call: .
j_call: TRBJ2-7
v_call: TRBV19
clone_size: .
cdr3_aa: CASSDHSVGGDEQYF
cdr3_nt: TGTGCCAGTAGTGATCACAGCGTGGGGGGCGACGAGCAGTACTTC

d_call: .
j_call: TRBJ1-4
v_call: TRBV6-5
clone_size: .
cdr3_aa: CASSPRDNEKLFF
cdr3_nt: TGTGCCAGCAGCCCTCGGGACAATGAAAAACTGTTTTTT

d_call: TRBD1
j_call: TRBJ1-1
v_call: TRBV2
clone_size: few
cdr3_aa: CASRATGTGGSLIF
cdr3_nt: TGTGCCAGCAGGGCCACCGGGACAGGGGGCTCCTTGATCTTT

d_call: .
j_call: TRBJ2-7
v_call: TRBV7-9
clone_size: .
cdr3_aa: CASSPRQAGEQYF
cdr3_nt: TGTGCCAGCAGCCCCAGACAGGCCGGGGAGCAGTACTTC

d_call: TRBD1
j_call: TRBJ2-7
v_call: TRBV7-2
clone_size: .
cdr3_aa: CASSLADRGMYEQYF
cdr3_nt: TGTGCCAGCAGCTTAGCGGACAGGGGTATGTACGAGCAGTACTTC

d_call: .
j_call: TRBJ2-3
v_call: TRBV4-1
clone_size: .
cdr3_aa: CASSQGPVGGASTDTQYF
cdr3_nt: TGCGCCAGCAGCCAAGGTCCCGTTGGGGGAGCTAGCACAGATACGCAGTATTTT

d_call: .
j_call: TRBJ2-5
v_call: TRBV6-1
clone_size: few
cdr3_aa: CASRSRVAETQYF
cdr3_nt: TGTGCCAGCAGAAGCAGGGTAGCGGAGACCCAGTACTTC

d_call: TRBD2
j_call: TRBJ2-7
v_call: TRBV5-6
clone_size: .
cdr3_aa: CASSPGTSGRASVPEQYF
cdr3_nt: TGTGCCAGCAGCCCCGGGACTAGCGGGAGGGCCAGTGTCCCCGAGCAGTACTTC

d_call: TRBD2
j_call: TRBJ2-5
v_call: TRBV4-2
clone_size: .
cdr3_aa: CASSQGDFAGGGETQYF
cdr3_nt: TGTGCCAGCAGCCAAGGTGATTTCGCGGGGGGCGGAGAGACCCAGTACTTC

d_call: TRBD1
j_call: TRBJ1-6
v_call: TRBV15
clone_size: .
cdr3_aa: CATSRDTPGTGGKSPLHF
cdr3_nt: TGTGCCACCAGCAGAGATACCCCCGGGACAGGGGGGAAGTCACCCCTCCACTTT

d_call: TRBD1
j_call: TRBJ2-2
v_call: TRBV19
clone_size: .
cdr3_aa: CASSMDRGYAGELFF
cdr3_nt: TGTGCCAGTAGTATGGACAGGGGGTACGCCGGGGAGCTGTTTTTT

d_call: .
j_call: TRBJ2-5
v_call: TRBV5-1
clone_size: .
cdr3_aa: CASSLQGGLGKTQYF
cdr3_nt: TGCGCCAGCAGCCTACAGGGTGGATTGGGAAAGACCCAGTACTTC

d_call: .
j_call: TRBJ2-3
v_call: TRBV9
clone_size: few
cdr3_aa: CASSVTAFREDTQYF
cdr3_nt: TGTGCCAGCAGCGTAACGGCTTTTCGAGAAGATACGCAGTATTTT

d_call: .
j_call: TRBJ1-5
v_call: TRBV7-9
clone_size: few
cdr3_aa: CASSLVGSGNQPQHF
cdr3_nt: TGTGCCAGCAGCTTAGTCGGGTCGGGCAATCAGCCCCAGCATTTT

d_call: .
j_call: TRBJ1-3
v_call: TRBV30
clone_size: few
cdr3_aa: CALGRGSGNTIYF
cdr3_nt: TGTGCCTTGGGGAGGGGCTCTGGAAACACCATATATTTT

d_call: TRBD1
j_call: TRBJ1-1
v_call: TRBV9
clone_size: .
cdr3_aa: CASSDQGVGTEAFF
cdr3_nt: TGTGCCAGCAGCGATCAGGGGGTTGGCACTGAAGCTTTCTTT

d_call: TRBD1
j_call: TRBJ1-1
v_call: TRBV6-1
clone_size: .
cdr3_aa: CASNDAGGNTEAFF
cdr3_nt: TGTGCCAGCAATGACGCAGGGGGGAACACTGAAGCTTTCTTT